The 22 T cell receptor beta chains in this list originate from one sample, sequenced in a study of blood T cells in healthy people across ages. A sample-barcoded 5' primer and a J-beta primer mix were used in a second PCR of roughly 7 to 11 cycles. One entry per CDR3 protein results from TCRdb running MiXCR on the 5' RACE reads. The table lists roughly 1,800,000 distinct CDR3 sequences, roughly 49% of them singletons. The sequencing input was blood. The receptors stem from a woman between 35 and 50 years old in good health.

This clonotype appeared a single time. The J gene is TRBJ2-3, the V gene TRBV2; 9 positions agree with TRBD2. Per the germline V gene, CDR1 is SNHLY and CDR2 is FYNNEI. V lost 8 bases and J lost 4; bases outside the gene matches: 7. The CDR3 consists of 14 residues. The CDR3 DNA follows: TGTGCCAGCCCCCTAGCGGGGTACGCAGATACGCAGTATTTT. Translating gives CASPLAGYADTQYF.

The CDR3 sequence is CASSQDWRGAEETQYF. Here the CDR3 DNA reads TGTGCCAGCAGCCAAGATTGGCGGGGGGCGGAAGAGACCCAGTACTTC. V usage is TRBV14 and J usage is TRBJ2-5, with TRBD2 matching over 8 bases. The V gene's germline CDR1 is SGHDN and CDR2 FVKESK. The CDR3 totals 16 residues. The ends lost 0 bases at V and 3 bases at J; junction bases unmatched: 6.

The chain has TRBV6-6 and TRBJ2-5; D is unclear. CDR3 length: 15 residues. Trimming removed 4 bases from V and 5 bases from J, with 17 bases in between. Germline values: CDR1 MNHNY, CDR2 SVGAGI (reference sequence). CDR3 DNA sequence: TGTGCCAGCAGTTTTCGGAGCACTCCCCAGGAGACCCAGTACTTC. It is translated as CASSFRSTPQETQYF.

This clonotype appeared a few times. The J gene is TRBJ2-1, the V gene TRBV18; D perhaps matches TRBD2 (5 bases). The CDR3 runs 13 residues. V lost 3 bases and J 6 bases, leaving 9 bases between the germline ends. Germline V CDR1 and CDR2: KGHSH, LQKENI. CDR3 loop: CASSPLRGNEQFF. The CDR3 region has the DNA TGTGCCAGCTCACCTCTACGGGGCAATGAGCAGTTCTTC. The variable domain in full, completed from reference TRBV18 and TRBJ2-1, reads NAGVMQNPRHLVRRRGQEARLRCSPMKGHSHVYWYRQLPEEGLKFMVYLQKENIIDESGMPKERFSAEFPKEGPSILRIQQVVRGDSAAYFCASSPLRGNEQFFGPGTRLTVL.

This clonotype was seen a handful of times. The chain couples TRBV7-9 to TRBJ2-5, with D possibly matching TRBD1 (5 bases). This CDR3 has 15 amino acids. The germline V gene encodes CDR1 SEHNR and CDR2 FQNEAQ (reference sequence). V was pared by 5 bases and J by 3 bases, with 16 bases between. The DNA of the CDR3 is TGTGCCAGCAGCCCAGGACACCTCCAGGAAGAGACCCAGTACTTC. Protein product: CASSPGHLQEETQYF.

V is TRBV11-2 and J is TRBJ2-3; D is possibly TRBD2 (6 bases). V lost 2 bases, J lost 4 bases, and 16 bases lay in between. CDR1 and CDR2 from the germline V gene are SGHAT and FQNNGV. The CDR3 extends over 16 amino acids. CDR3 protein: CASSLLGGEKPDTQYF. As DNA, the CDR3 is TGTGCCAGCAGCTTACTCGGCGGGGAAAAGCCAGATACGCAGTATTTT.

This chain joins TRBV6-1 and TRBJ2-3; 8 nucleotides match TRBD2. V shed 5 bases and J 5 bases; nucleotides not matched to a gene: 12. The CDR3 is 16 amino acids. Germline assignment: CDR1 MNHNS and CDR2 SASEGT. CDR3 sequence reads: CASSPPAGLVRDTQYF. The CDR3, as DNA: TGTGCCAGCAGTCCCCCCGCGGGACTAGTCAGAGATACGCAGTATTTT.

This clonotype occurred a few times. The chain uses TRBV7-3 and TRBJ2-1; D is possibly TRBD1 (6 bases). This CDR3 comprises 15 residues. V lost 1 base to trimming and J lost 8 bases, with 15 bases between them. Germline V gene data show CDR1 as SGHTA and CDR2 as FQGTGA. The CDR3 DNA reads TGTGCCAGCAGCTTAAAAGGGGGTACGATGGATGAGCAGTTCTTC. Translating gives CASSLKGGTMDEQFF.

CDR3 sequence: CASSQAGPGGPTDTQYF. The CDR3 DNA is TGCGCCAGCAGCCAAGCAGGCCCGGGGGGGCCGACAGATACGCAGTATTTT. This chain joins TRBV4-3 and TRBJ2-3; TRBD2 aligns across 8 bases. In germline, CDR1 is LGHNA, CDR2 YSLEER. Losses at the gene ends were 1 base for V and 3 bases for J; bases not matched to a gene: 9. CDR3 length equals 17 residues.

J is TRBJ1-2 and V is TRBV5-1, with D maybe TRBD1 (5 bases). The V end was cut by 0 bases, the J end by 6 bases, with 15 bases between. The CDR3 is made up of 15 amino acids. Germline V gives CDR1 SGHRS, CDR2 YFSETQ. In DNA form, the CDR3 reads TGCGCCAGCAGCTTGGGTGGACAAGAAAGGGATGGCTACACCTTC. Protein sequence: CASSLGGQERDGYTF.

The CDR3 coding sequence is TGTGCCAGCAGCGCTCCCTCCACGGGGGGGCAAGAGCAGTACTTC. It is translated as CASSAPSTGGQEQYF. The chain couples TRBV7-2 to TRBJ2-5, with 8 bases fitting TRBD2. The CDR3 consists of 15 residues. The V segment lost 5 bases and the J segment 11 bases; nucleotides outside the gene matches: 16. Germline CDR1 SGHTA, CDR2 FQGNSA.

The chain couples TRBV9 to TRBJ2-3, with a tentative D call TRBD1 (6 bases). The CDR3 has 15 residues. V dropped 1 base and J dropped 0 bases, with 9 bases sitting between them. Germline V gene sequence: CDR1 SGDLS, CDR2 YYNGEE. Written as DNA, the CDR3 is TGTGCCAGCAGCGTATTCGACAGGAGCACAGATACGCAGTATTTT. This gives the protein CASSVFDRSTDTQYF.

This sequence joins TRBV7-2 and TRBJ2-7; 7 nucleotides align to TRBD1. This CDR3 has 15 amino acids. With V trimmed by 5 bases and J by 0 bases, 7 bases remained unmatched. CDR1 and CDR2 from the germline V gene are SGHTA and FQGNSA. The CDR3 loop reads CASSPLGTASYEQYF. In nucleotides, the CDR3 is TGTGCCAGCAGCCCATTGGGGACAGCCTCCTACGAGCAGTACTTC.

This chain uses TRBV9 with TRBJ2-4, with TRBD1 matching over 7 bases. V lost 4 bases to trimming and J lost 5 bases; unmatched junction nucleotides: 9. The CDR3 is made up of 15 amino acids. Germline values: CDR1 SGDLS, CDR2 YYNGEE. The DNA for the CDR3 is TGTGCCAGCAGCACAATTGGACAGGCTCAAAACATTCAGTACTTC. As protein: CASSTIGQAQNIQYF.

J is TRBJ2-7 and V is TRBV4-2; D is unclear. With 3 bases removed from V and 4 bases from J, the gap between germline ends came to 19 bases. The V gene's germline CDR1 is LGHNA and CDR2 YNFKEQ. CDR3 length equals 16 residues. The CDR3 region is CASSQAARSPEYEQYF. As DNA, the CDR3 is TGTGCCAGCAGCCAGGCTGCTCGCTCTCCCGAATACGAGCAGTACTTC.

This clonotype has a handful of counts. The chain is built from TRBV20-1 and TRBJ2-1, with TRBD2 matching 9 bases. Trimming removed 7 bases from V and 6 bases from J; junction bases left unmatched: 13. The CDR3 sequence is 15 residues long. CDR1 and CDR2 (germline): DFQATT, SNEGSKA (reference sequence). The CDR3 coding sequence is TGCAGTGTTACGTCCGGGACTAGCTTAGGCAATGAGCAGTTCTTC. Translating gives CSVTSGTSLGNEQFF.

This clonotype turned up a few times. The J gene is TRBJ1-4, the V gene TRBV29-1; D remains unclear. With 4 bases removed from V and 8 bases from J, the gap between germline ends came to 11 bases. The CDR3 totals 12 residues. Germline V gives CDR1 SQVTM, CDR2 ANQGSEA. The CDR3 protein is CSVGKGREKLFF. In DNA, the CDR3 is TGCAGCGTTGGCAAGGGTCGGGAAAAACTGTTTTTT.

The rearrangement uses TRBV20-1 and TRBJ2-5; possibly TRBD1 or TRBD2 for D (5 bases each). Germline lookup yields CDR1 DFQATT and CDR2 SNEGSKA (reference sequence). The V and J ends lost 3 bases and 4 bases respectively, with 12 bases between them. The CDR3 spans 13 residues. CDR3 coding DNA: TGCAGTGCTAGCGGGGCGGGCGGAGAGACCCAGTACTTC. This sequence encodes CSASGAGGETQYF.

This clonotype was seen once. J is TRBJ1-2 and V is TRBV29-1, with a possible D match to TRBD1 (5 bases). V shed 2 bases and J shed 8 bases, with 15 bases lying between them. In germline, CDR1 is SQVTM, CDR2 ANQGSEA. This CDR3 comprises 13 residues. CDR3 in amino acids: CSVEWGSARGYTF. CDR3 bases: TGCAGCGTTGAATGGGGGTCGGCTAGGGGCTACACCTTC.

The chain's CDR3 is CASSPKTGRLNYGYTF. The CDR3 DNA reads TGTGCCAGCAGTCCAAAGACAGGGAGGCTGAACTATGGCTACACCTTC. V and J are TRBV7-2 and TRBJ1-2, with TRBD1 identical over 7 bases. From germline, CDR1 is SGHTA and CDR2 FQGNSA. The CDR3 is 16 amino acids. J lost 2 bases, V lost 6 bases, and 12 bases had no gene match. The full variable domain, its missing parts supplied by reference TRBV7-2 and TRBJ1-2, is GAGVSQSPSNKVTEKGKDVELRCDPISGHTALYWYRQSLGQGLEFLIYFQGNSAPDKSGLPSDRFSAERTGGSVSTLTIQRTQQEDSAVYLCASSPKTGRLNYGYTFGSGTRLTVV.

The chain employs TRBV7-9 and TRBJ2-6; D is tentatively TRBD1 or TRBD2 (5 bases each). The CDR3 sequence is 19 residues long. Trimming took 1 base from V and 0 from J, leaving 16 bases between them. The germline gives CDR1 SEHNR, CDR2 FQNEAQ (reference sequence). CDR3 residues: CASSLVVGAGSSGANVLTF. CDR3 in DNA: TGTGCCAGCAGCTTAGTAGTCGGGGCTGGATCCTCTGGGGCCAACGTCCTGACTTTC.

In this sample, this clonotype turned up a few times. The chain has TRBV7-6 and TRBJ2-1; D not certain. The germline CDR1 and CDR2 sequences are SGHVS and FNYEAQ. Between the trimmed V and J ends, which lost 2 bases and 5 bases, there was a span of 13 bases. This CDR3 region has 15 residues. The CDR3 DNA reads TGTGCCAGCAGCTTATGGGGTAGGGTGAACAATGAGCAGTTCTTC. It encodes CASSLWGRVNNEQFF.